These 21 T cell receptor beta chains were all obtained from the same sample, sequenced in a study of T cell repertoires in cytomegalovirus infection. The antigens for these receptors are not known. MiXCR, applied by TCRdb to the reads, yields one record per CDR3 protein. In the table there are around 770,000 distinct CDR3 sequences, 25% to 35% of which are singletons. This specimen consisted of cultured CD8+ T cells from PBMCs, obtained from culture after CMV antigen stimulation. These receptors were obtained from a human donor in good health (CMV status not recorded). Some clones in this sample may be carry-over from other donors' samples.

The chain recombines TRBV6-1 with TRBJ1-2, with D hard to call. Germline V CDR1 and CDR2: MNHNS, SASEGT. V was cut by 6 bases and J by 2 bases, with 7 bases left in between. The CDR3 spans 12 residues. The chain's CDR3 is CASRGMNYGYTF. The CDR3 nucleotides are TGTGCCAGCAGAGGAATGAACTATGGCTACACCTTC.

In its sample, this clonotype was seen a few times. The gene calls are TRBV6-1 and TRBJ1-4, with D hard to call. Trimming left V 4 bases short and J 0 bases short, with 6 bases between. The CDR3 sequence is 14 residues long. Germline CDR1 reads MNHNS; CDR2 reads SASEGT. CDR3 loop: CASSGQPTNEKLFF. The CDR3 bases are TGTGCCAGCAGTGGCCAGCCAACTAATGAAAAACTGTTTTTT.

This clonotype was counted between two and nine times. The chain couples TRBV25-1 to TRBJ1-2; 8 bases match TRBD1. The CDR3 covers 13 residues. The germline gives CDR1 MGHDK, CDR2 SYGVNS. Trimming removed 8 bases from V and 4 bases from J; junction bases left unmatched: 6. The CDR3 coding sequence is TGTGCCAGCGCAGGGGGCGTTGGCTATGGCTACACCTTC. The encoded protein is CASAGGVGYGYTF.

In its sample, this clonotype was seen a few times. CDR3 loop: CASSSPRGAQETQYF. Here the CDR3 DNA reads TGTGCCAGCAGCTCCCCCAGGGGCGCTCAAGAGACCCAGTACTTC. The rearrangement uses TRBV7-6 and TRBJ2-5, with D tentatively TRBD1 (6 bases). The CDR3 loop spans 15 amino acids. Germline assignment: CDR1 SGHVS and CDR2 FNYEAQ. Trimming removed 4 bases from V and 2 bases from J, with 14 bases in between.

Ten or more counts support this clonotype. CDR3 sequence: CASSDRSSGGTDTQYF. The DNA for the CDR3 is TGTGCCAGCAGTGACCGCTCCAGCGGGGGCACAGATACGCAGTATTTT. The J gene is TRBJ2-3, the V gene TRBV6-4; 7 positions agree with TRBD2. Germline assignment: CDR1 MRHNA and CDR2 SNTAGT. The trim removed 2 bases at V and 1 base at J, leaving 6 bases unmatched. The CDR3 is 16 amino acids.

The J gene is TRBJ2-1, the V gene TRBV6-5; possible D gene TRBD1, 5 bases. The CDR3 runs 17 residues. V lost 3 bases to trimming and J lost 1 base, with 16 bases between them. CDR1 and CDR2 (germline): MNHEY, SVGAGI. Written as DNA, the CDR3 is TGTGCCAGCAGTTATAGGCGCAGGGAACCTTCCTACAATGAGCAGTTCTTC. Amino acids: CASSYRRREPSYNEQFF.

The chain is built from TRBV6-6 and TRBJ1-5, with 10 bases identical to TRBD1. CDR1 MNHNY and CDR2 SVGAGI come from the germline V gene (reference sequence). With V trimmed by 6 bases and J by 4 bases, 12 bases remained unmatched. This CDR3 has 17 amino acids. The CDR3 DNA reads TGTGCCAGCAGAGATCCGGGACAGGGGAAGATAAATCAGCCCCAGCATTTT. Its protein is CASRDPGQGKINQPQHF.

V usage is TRBV6-5 and J usage is TRBJ1-2; D not certain. Trimming shortened V by 0 bases and J by 6 bases, and 14 bases separated the two germline ends. The CDR3 totals 15 residues. CDR1 is MNHEY, CDR2 SVGAGI, per germline. CDR3 sequence: CASSYSRVPTDGYTF. The CDR3 DNA reads TGTGCCAGCAGTTACTCCCGAGTCCCCACCGATGGCTACACCTTC.

The CDR3 DNA reads as TGTGCCAGCACTGGCAGAACCTACGAGCAGTACTTC. Encoded protein: CASTGRTYEQYF. The chain carries TRBV2 and TRBJ2-7; no firm D call. From germline, CDR1 is SNHLY and CDR2 FYNNEI. CDR3 length: 12 amino acids. Trimming shortened V by 7 bases and J by 2 bases, and 9 bases separated the two germline ends.

The chain is built from TRBV7-9 and TRBJ2-3, with a weak D call TRBD2 (5 bases). The V gene's germline CDR1 is SEHNR and CDR2 FQNEAQ (reference sequence). Trimming took 2 bases from V and 2 from J, leaving 11 bases between them. The CDR3 has 15 residues. The CDR3 bases are TGTGCCAGCAGCTTACTACGGGGTAACACAGATACGCAGTATTTT. Translation: CASSLLRGNTDTQYF. The whole variable domain, filled in from reference TRBV7-9 and TRBJ2-3, reads DTGVSQNPRHKITKRGQNVTFRCDPISEHNRLYWYRQTLGQGPEFLTYFQNEAQLEKSRLLSDRFSAERPKGSFSTLEIQRTEQGDSAMYLCASSLLRGNTDTQYFGPGTRLTVL.

This clonotype has ten or more counts. This chain links TRBV7-2 with TRBJ2-1; 13 bases fit TRBD2. Losses at the gene ends were 2 bases for V and 6 bases for J; bases not matched to a gene: 10. CDR3 length: 18 residues. CDR1 and CDR2 (germline): SGHTA, FQGNSA. In DNA, the CDR3 is TGTGCCAGCAGCTTATCCCGCTTGACTAGCGGGGGGTTCAATGAGCAGTTCTTC. It translates to CASSLSRLTSGGFNEQFF. Using reference TRBV7-2 and TRBJ2-1 for the parts outside the CDR3, the full variable domain is GAGVSQSPSNKVTEKGKDVELRCDPISGHTALYWYRQSLGQGLEFLIYFQGNSAPDKSGLPSDRFSAERTGGSVSTLTIQRTQQEDSAVYLCASSLSRLTSGGFNEQFFGPGTRLTVL.

The V call is TRBV12-3 or TRBV12-4, the J call TRBJ2-7, with TRBD1 matching over 8 bases. V was clipped by 2 bases and J by 0 bases; unmatched bases: 6. The CDR3 spans 16 residues. The CDR3 spells CASSLMGTGDSYEQYF. The CDR3 DNA sequence: TGTGCCAGCAGTTTAATGGGGACAGGAGACTCCTACGAGCAGTACTTC.

The chain combines TRBV28 with TRBJ2-2; 8 bases are a match to TRBD1. The CDR3 length is 16 residues. Germline assignment: CDR1 MDHEN and CDR2 SYDVKM. J was trimmed by 4 bases and V by 2 bases; bases with no gene match: 6. The CDR3 region has the DNA TGTGCCAGCAGTTTACAGGGGGCGCTCATCACCGGGGAGCTGTTTTTT. Protein product: CASSLQGALITGELFF.

As DNA, the CDR3 is TGCAGTGCCAAGGACGGCTATAGCAATCAGCCCCAGCATTTT. It specifies CSAKDGYSNQPQHF. The V call is TRBV20-1, the J call TRBJ1-5; no definite D call. The germline V gene has CDR1 DFQATT and CDR2 SNEGSKA (reference sequence). The CDR3 has 14 amino acids. V lost 6 bases and J lost 0, with 12 bases in between.

The chain joins TRBV24-1 to TRBJ1-1, with D unresolved. V lost 3 bases and J lost 2, with 0 bases in between. This CDR3 spans 11 amino acids. Per the germline V gene, CDR1 is KGHDR and CDR2 is SFDVKD. CDR3 sequence: CATSDNTEAFF. CDR3 bases: TGTGCCACCAGTGATAACACTGAAGCTTTCTTT.

This clonotype was seen more than once but under ten times. The CDR3: CASSFPTEATGDSYEQYF. The CDR3 nucleotides read TGTGCCAGCAGCTTCCCAACGGAAGCAACAGGGGACTCCTACGAGCAGTACTTC. The genes are TRBV7-9 and TRBJ2-7, with 7 bases fitting TRBD1. Germline trimming cut 3 bases from V and 0 bases from J; bases unmatched to any gene: 14. The CDR3 length is 18 residues. Germline loops: CDR1 SEHNR, CDR2 FQNEAQ (reference sequence).

The chain uses TRBV7-9 and TRBJ1-6; TRBD1 matches at 9 bases. J was trimmed by 10 bases and V by 3 bases; bases with no gene match: 7. The CDR3 covers 15 residues. Germline CDR1 reads SEHNR; CDR2 reads FQNEAQ (reference sequence). The CDR3 DNA follows: TGTGCCAGCAGCTTCTTTGTACAGGGGGCCTCACCCCTCCACTTT. Protein product: CASSFFVQGASPLHF.

The chain is built from TRBV7-4 and TRBJ2-3, with a weak D call TRBD2 (5 bases). The V and J ends lost 5 bases and 0 bases respectively, with 15 bases between them. The CDR3 spans 16 residues. Germline V CDR1 and CDR2: SGHVT, SQSDAQ. The CDR3 bases are TGTGCCAGCAGCCCCAGAGGAAGGACTAGCACAGATACGCAGTATTTT. Protein sequence: CASSPRGRTSTDTQYF.

There are a few counts of this clonotype. The CDR3 loop is CASRNPWGRGHGNEQFF. CDR3 coding DNA: TGTGCCAGCAGAAACCCCTGGGGCAGGGGGCATGGCAATGAGCAGTTCTTC. The chain joins TRBV28 to TRBJ2-1; 8 bases map to TRBD1. The ends lost 6 bases at V and 6 bases at J; junction bases unmatched: 16. The CDR3 is made up of 17 amino acids. The germline CDR1 and CDR2 sequences are MDHEN and SYDVKM.

This rearrangement joins TRBV4-3 to TRBJ2-1; 7 positions match TRBD1. The V gene end was trimmed by 0 bases and the J gene end by 2 bases; junction bases not matched to a gene: 7. Germline CDR1 and CDR2: LGHNA and YSLEER. The CDR3 loop spans 17 amino acids. The CDR3 coding sequence is TGCGCCAGCAGCCAAGATATGGGCCAGGGGGCCTACAATGAGCAGTTCTTC. Translated: CASSQDMGQGAYNEQFF.

This clonotype was observed many times. The rearrangement uses TRBV29-1 and TRBJ1-2; D is undetermined. There are 11 residues in the CDR3. Trimming left V 0 bases short and J 6 bases short, with 5 bases between. CDR1 SQVTM and CDR2 ANQGSEA come from the germline V gene. The CDR3 loop is CSVEEFDGYTF. DNA for the CDR3: TGCAGCGTTGAAGAATTCGATGGCTACACCTTC.